Below are 9 T cell receptor beta chains sequenced from a single sample in a study of cytomegalovirus exposure and HLA in healthy donors. PCR used 60 Vbeta primers and 13 Jbeta primers. Profiled with immunoSEQ multiplex PCR; TCRdb holds only in-frame clones, not every one. The data contain 90,000 to 140,000 clones, 70% to 80% of them singletons. The sequenced sample consisted of PBMCs. These receptors were taken from a man aged 30 to 39 in good health and CMV-seronegative.

The V gene is TRBV2, the J gene TRBJ2-1; 9 bases are shared with TRBD1. V was pared by 5 bases and J by 8 bases, with 10 bases of the junction left unmatched. Germline CDR1 SNHLY, CDR2 FYNNEI. This CDR3 has 15 amino acids. The chain's CDR3 is CASSYLDRGHDEQFF. DNA of the CDR3: TGTGCCAGCAGTTACCTGGACAGGGGACACGATGAGCAGTTCTTC.

The chain links TRBV5-1 to TRBJ2-7; no reliable D call. CDR3 length equals 14 residues. The germline gives CDR1 SGHRS, CDR2 YFSETQ. Trimming shortened V by 0 bases and J by 2 bases, and 9 bases separated the two germline ends. The CDR3 loop is CASSLDGRTYEQYF. The CDR3 coding sequence is TGCGCCAGCAGCTTGGACGGCAGGACCTACGAGCAGTACTTC.

This clone was seen once. The V gene is TRBV4-3, the J gene TRBJ2-5, with D unclear. This CDR3 region has 12 residues. V lost 8 bases and J 5 bases, leaving 12 bases between the germline ends. Germline CDR1 is LGHNA and CDR2 is YSLEER. CDR3 sequence (DNA): TGCGCCAGCTCCAAGACGGAGGAGACCCAGTACTTC. This encodes CASSKTEETQYF.

The chain uses TRBV9 and TRBJ2-3; possibly TRBD1 for D (5 bases). V shed 3 bases and J shed 0 bases, with 8 bases lying between them. The CDR3 extends over 14 amino acids. Germline values: CDR1 SGDLS, CDR2 YYNGEE. The CDR3 region has the DNA TGTGCCAGCAGCGAGGGGCCTAGCACAGATACGCAGTATTTT. It yields the protein CASSEGPSTDTQYF.

CDR3 nucleotide sequence: TGTGCCAGCAGTGAAAGCGGAGGCGCCGGGGAGCTGTTTTTT. It is translated as CASSESGGAGELFF. V is TRBV6-1 and J is TRBJ2-2, with D possibly TRBD2 on 5 matching bases. CDR1 and CDR2 from the germline V gene are MNHNS and SASEGT. The germline V and J ends were trimmed by 2 bases and 6 bases, with 10 bases remaining between them. The CDR3 consists of 14 residues.

The CDR3 DNA reads TGCAGCGTTGAAGCCCCGGGACAGGAGGATGAGCAGTTCTTC. Amino acid sequence: CSVEAPGQEDEQFF. The V gene is TRBV29-1, the J gene TRBJ2-1; 8 bases line up with TRBD1. The germline gives CDR1 SQVTM, CDR2 ANQGSEA. V trimming: 1 base; J trimming: 8 bases; junction bases outside the gene matches: 7. The CDR3 spans 14 residues.

This chain connects TRBV7-8 to TRBJ1-5; 9 bases are shared with TRBD1. Germline V lookup: CDR1 SGHVS, CDR2 FQNEAQ. The J segment lost 3 bases and the V segment lost 1 base, leaving 7 bases of the junction unmatched. The CDR3 loop spans 17 amino acids. In DNA form, the CDR3 reads TGTGCCAGCAGCTTAGTGTTTGGGACAGGGATCAATCAGCCCCAGCATTTT. Its translation is CASSLVFGTGINQPQHF.

This clone was detected only once. This chain uses TRBV5-1 with TRBJ2-3, with 14 positions matching TRBD2. Germline lookup yields CDR1 SGHRS and CDR2 YFSETQ. The CDR3 contains 17 residues. J was trimmed by 3 bases and V by 4 bases; bases with no gene match: 7. The CDR3 region is CASSPQRTSGGTDTQYF. The CDR3 DNA is TGCGCCAGCAGCCCCCAAAGGACTAGCGGGGGGACAGATACGCAGTATTTT. Variable domain in full (rest from reference TRBV5-1 and TRBJ2-3): KAGVTQTPRYLIKTRGQQVTLSCSPISGHRSVSWYQQTPGQGLQFLFEYFSETQRNKGNFPGRFSGRQFSNSRSEMNVSTLELGDSALYLCASSPQRTSGGTDTQYFGPGTRLTVL.

Written as DNA, the CDR3 is TGTGCCAGCAGTTTATCAGGGACAGGGGCGGAAAACACCATATATTTT. Translating gives CASSLSGTGAENTIYF. V is TRBV28 and J is TRBJ1-3; 10 bases agree with TRBD1. Losses at the gene ends were 1 base for V and 6 bases for J; bases not matched to a gene: 6. Per the germline V gene, CDR1 is MDHEN and CDR2 is SYDVKM. The CDR3 extends over 16 amino acids. The complete variable domain, with remaining parts taken from reference TRBV28 and TRBJ1-3, reads DVKVTQSSRYLVKRTGEKVFLECVQDMDHENMFWYRQDPGLGLRLIYFSYDVKMKEKGDIPEGYSVSREKKERFSLILESASTNQTSMYLCASSLSGTGAENTIYFGEGSWLTVV.